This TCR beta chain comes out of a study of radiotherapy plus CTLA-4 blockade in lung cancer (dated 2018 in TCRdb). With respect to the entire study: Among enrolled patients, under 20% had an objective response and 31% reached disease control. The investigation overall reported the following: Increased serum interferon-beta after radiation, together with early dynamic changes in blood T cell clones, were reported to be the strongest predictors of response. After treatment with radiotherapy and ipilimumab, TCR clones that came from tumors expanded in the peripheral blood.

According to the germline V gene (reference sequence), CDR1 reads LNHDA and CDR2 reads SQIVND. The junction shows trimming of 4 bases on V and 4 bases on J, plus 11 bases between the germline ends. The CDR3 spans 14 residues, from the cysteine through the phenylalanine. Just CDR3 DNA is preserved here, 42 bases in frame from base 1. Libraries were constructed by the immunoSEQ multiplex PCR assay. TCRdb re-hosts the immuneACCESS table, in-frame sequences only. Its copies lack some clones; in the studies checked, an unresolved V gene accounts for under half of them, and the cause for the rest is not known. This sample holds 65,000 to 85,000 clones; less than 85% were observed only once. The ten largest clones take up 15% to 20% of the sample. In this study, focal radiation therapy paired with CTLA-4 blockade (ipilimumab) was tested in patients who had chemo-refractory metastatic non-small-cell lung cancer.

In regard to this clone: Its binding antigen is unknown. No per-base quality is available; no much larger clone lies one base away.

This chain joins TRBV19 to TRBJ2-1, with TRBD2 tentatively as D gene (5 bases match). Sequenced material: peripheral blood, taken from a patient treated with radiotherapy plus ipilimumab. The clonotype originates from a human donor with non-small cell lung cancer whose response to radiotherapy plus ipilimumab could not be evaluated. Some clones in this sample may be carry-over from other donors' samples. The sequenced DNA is TGTGCCAGTAGTAGAGCGGATGGATACAATGAGCAGTTCTTC. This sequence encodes CASSRADGYNEQFF.